A selection of T cell receptor beta chains follows, all from one sample in a study of blood T cell repertoires in COVID-19. Clones were sequenced by immunoSEQ multiplex PCR, and TCRdb holds only the in-frame ones, with some missing. The sample lists about 80,000 clones; roughly 79% were seen once. Sequenced material: peripheral blood. These receptors were collected from a human donor in a cohort sampled during active COVID-19. The CDR3 runs from the conserved cysteine through the conserved F or W. The D gene is left open where the match is weak. The size field is filled for only some rows; it gives once, few, many or a size class.

>TRBJ2-6|-|TRBV7-3|TRBD1
CASSRDSSGANVLTF
TGTGCCAGCAGCCGGGACAGTTCTGGGGCCAACGTCCTGACTTTC
>TRBJ2-3|-|TRBV18|-
CASSPPPPGSRGRDTQYF
TGTGCCAGCTCACCACCCCCACCGGGAAGTCGAGGACGGGATACGCAGTATTTT
>TRBJ1-2|-|TRBV5-6|-
CASSFWKYAGRSLYTF
TGTGCCAGCAGCTTTTGGAAGTATGCGGGACGGTCCCTCTACACCTTC
>TRBJ2-2|-|TRBV28|-
CASSLAGYAGELFF
TGTGCCAGCAGTTTAGCAGGGTATGCCGGGGAGCTGTTTTTT
>TRBJ1-1|few|TRBV9|-
CASSVTVNTEAFF
TGTGCCAGCAGCGTGACAGTGAACACTGAAGCTTTCTTT
>TRBJ1-5|-|TRBV6-1|-
CASSEGQGNQPQHF
TGTGCCAGCAGTGAAGGACAGGGCAATCAGCCCCAGCATTTT
>TRBJ2-1|-|TRBV6-6|TRBD2
CASSQTSGYTYNEQFF
TGTGCCAGCAGCCAGACTAGCGGATATACCTACAATGAGCAGTTCTTC
>TRBJ2-1|-|TRBV11-3|-
CASSLPGDNEQFF
TGTGCCAGCAGCTTACCAGGGGACAATGAGCAGTTCTTC
>TRBJ1-2|once|TRBV9|TRBD1
CASSGTGISYTF
TGTGCCAGCAGCGGGACAGGGATCAGCTACACCTTC
>TRBJ1-5|-|TRBV28|TRBD1
CASSYSPTFWTGYQPQHF
TGTGCCAGCAGTTATTCCCCCACCTTTTGGACAGGGTATCAGCCCCAGCATTTT
>TRBJ1-2|-|TRBV7-9|-
CASSSGTDYGYTF
TGTGCCAGCAGCTCCGGGACTGACTATGGCTACACCTTC
>TRBJ2-3|-|TRBV28|TRBD2
CASSLFPASGVSDTQYF
TGTGCCAGCAGTTTATTCCCCGCTAGCGGGGTGTCTGATACGCAGTATTTT
>TRBJ2-7|-|TRBV28|-
CASSLDRSPYEQYF
TGTGCCAGCAGTTTAGACAGATCCCCCTACGAGCAGTACTTC
>TRBJ2-1|-|TRBV7-7|-
CASSLAEADEQFF
TGTGCCAGCAGCTTAGCAGAGGCGGATGAGCAGTTCTTC
>TRBJ1-2|few|TRBV20-1|TRBD1
CSASREGTGGYGYTF
TGCAGTGCTAGTCGTGAGGGGACAGGGGGCTATGGCTACACCTTC
>TRBJ2-3|few|TRBV29-1|-
CSVGLYGGDTQYF
TGCAGCGTTGGCTTGTACGGGGGAGATACGCAGTATTTT
>TRBJ1-4|-|TRBV19|TRBD1
CASSIRDLTGKLFF
TGTGCCAGTAGTATCCGTGATCTGACAGGGAAACTGTTTTTT
>TRBJ2-7|few|TRBV27|-
CASSFPGDKQYF
TGTGCCAGCAGTTTCCCAGGGGACAAGCAGTACTTC
>TRBJ2-1|-|TRBV9|TRBD2
CASSLRTSGRGNEQFF
TGTGCCAGCAGCCTTAGGACTAGCGGGAGAGGTAATGAGCAGTTCTTC
>TRBJ2-5|few|TRBV19|-
CASSIRGREKGETQYF
TGTGCCAGTAGTATTAGGGGGCGGGAAAAAGGGGAGACCCAGTACTTC